The 19 T cell receptor beta chains in this list originate from one sample, sequenced in a study of diagnostic markers for celiac disease. TCRdb re-called the reads, yielding one record per CDR3 amino acid sequence without DNA. The specimen's table records about 5,600 distinct CDR3 sequences. Sequenced material: either unsorted cells or a sorted T cell fraction (not recorded which). The receptor set was obtained from a human donor. This table probably holds off-target reads from a library built for another chain.

The chain combines TRBV29-1 with TRBJ1-1. Germline values: CDR1 SQVTM, CDR2 ANQGSEA. The CDR3 is made up of 15 amino acids. The CDR3 region is CSVEGNTRENTEAFF.

This clonotype is identified as large from frequency. This rearrangement joins TRBV10-3 to TRBJ1-1. CDR3 length: 13 residues. In germline, CDR1 is ENHRY, CDR2 SYGVKD. CDR3 in amino acids: CAISYLWNTEAFF.

By frequency, this clonotype is large. This chain's CDR3 is CASSESRTANPKNTEAFF. The chain combines TRBV6-2 or TRBV6-3 with TRBJ1-1. Germline lookup yields CDR1 MNHEY and CDR2 SVGEGT. This CDR3 contains 18 residues.

The gene calls are TRBV12-3 or TRBV12-4 and TRBJ1-2; TCRdb reports TRBD1, a call that lacks DNA to check it against. The CDR3 is 14 amino acids. CDR3 region: CASSAGTGRAGYTF.

The chain recombines TRBV27 with TRBJ2-5; TCRdb's D call of TRBD1 is untestable without DNA. The CDR3 totals 12 residues. Germline lookup yields CDR1 MNHEY and CDR2 SMNVEV (reference sequence). The CDR3 is CASSYRGETQYF.

The chain recombines TRBV13 with TRBJ1-4; checking the TCRdb D call of TRBD1 is not possible without DNA. The CDR3 totals 15 residues. Germline CDR1 PRHDT, CDR2 FYEKMQ (reference sequence). This chain's CDR3 is CASSSRDRIGEKLFF. Filled out from reference TRBV13 and TRBJ1-4, the complete variable domain reads AAGVIQSPRHLIKEKRETATLKCYPIPRHDTVYWYQQGPGQDPQFLISFYEKMQSDKGSIPDRFSAQQFSDYHSELNMSSLELGDSALYFCASSSRDRIGEKLFFGSGTQLSVL.

The chain couples TRBV29-1 to TRBJ2-1; absent DNA, TCRdb's TRBD2 call cannot be checked. CDR3 length equals 14 residues. CDR1 SQVTM and CDR2 ANQGSEA come from the germline V gene. The CDR3 sequence is CSVMPLGGYNEQFF.

The chain uses TRBV30 and TRBJ1-1; TCRdb selects TRBD1, and the lack of DNA leaves this call unchecked. The germline gives CDR1 GTSNPN, CDR2 SVGIG (reference sequence). The CDR3 contains 13 residues. This CDR3 is CAWAPALSTEAFF.

By frequency, this clonotype is medium-sized (0.01 to 0.1%). The chain links TRBV6-6 to TRBJ2-7; TCRdb reports TRBD1, a call that lacks DNA to check it against. The CDR3 is 18 amino acids. From germline, CDR1 is MNHNY and CDR2 SVGAGI (reference sequence). The chain's CDR3 is CASSYSSGTGGRVYEQYF.

This clonotype counts as medium-sized by frequency. The chain combines TRBV29-1 with TRBJ1-2. CDR3 size: 14 residues. Germline CDR1 and CDR2: SQVTM and ANQGSEA. The CDR3 loop reads CSVDAGTTNYGYTF.

The chain is built from TRBV7-2 and TRBJ1-6. Germline CDR1 and CDR2: SGHTA and FQGNSA. The CDR3 length is 13 residues. The CDR3 reads CASSSTFNSPLHF.

The V gene is TRBV14, the J gene TRBJ2-5; the TCRdb D gene call, TRBD2, has no DNA to confirm it. Germline loops: CDR1 SGHDN, CDR2 FVKESK. The CDR3 is 17 amino acids. The CDR3 reads CASSQDPSGRYQETQYF.

The CDR3 loop reads CASSLQGAEAFF. The rearrangement uses TRBV7-2 and TRBJ1-1; TCRdb's D call of TRBD1 is untestable without DNA. CDR1 and CDR2 from the germline V gene are SGHTA and FQGNSA. The CDR3 length is 12 residues.

The gene calls are TRBV11-2 and TRBJ2-1; TCRdb picks TRBD1, but there is no DNA to check that call. The CDR3 runs 15 residues. Germline CDR1 is SGHAT and CDR2 is FQNNGV. The CDR3 is CASNEGATSYNEQFF. Full variable domain (missing parts from reference TRBV11-2 and TRBJ2-1): EAGVAQSPRYKIIEKRQSVAFWCNPISGHATLYWYQQILGQGPKLLIQFQNNGVVDDSQLPKDRFSAERLKGVDSTLKIQPAKLEDSAVYLCASNEGATSYNEQFFGPGTRLTVL.

Frequency places this clonotype as medium-sized (0.01 to 0.1%). The V gene is TRBV5-1, the J gene TRBJ2-3; TCRdb's assignment of TRBD1 cannot be checked, as there is no DNA. The CDR3 has 13 amino acids. Germline CDR1 reads SGHRS; CDR2 reads YFSETQ. The CDR3 sequence: CASSLGGTDTQYF. The full variable domain, with the rest looked up from reference TRBV5-1 and TRBJ2-3, is KAGVTQTPRYLIKTRGQQVTLSCSPISGHRSVSWYQQTPGQGLQFLFEYFSETQRNKGNFPGRFSGRQFSNSRSEMNVSTLELGDSALYLCASSLGGTDTQYFGPGTRLTVL.

The V and J genes are TRBV5-6 and TRBJ1-6; TCRdb's D gene call, TRBD1, goes unchecked for lack of DNA. The germline V gene has CDR1 SGHDT and CDR2 YYEEEE. The CDR3 sequence is 13 residues long. This chain's CDR3 is CASSPGQGRPLHF.

This sequence joins TRBV29-1 and TRBJ1-2; no DNA is available, so the TRBD1 call from TCRdb remains unchecked. Germline lookup yields CDR1 SQVTM and CDR2 ANQGSEA. The CDR3 has 15 residues. The chain's CDR3 is CSGVTTGNGSYGYTF.

Considering frequency, this clonotype is medium-sized. The chain carries TRBV10-3 and TRBJ2-1; TCRdb designates TRBD2, a call that cannot be tested without DNA. This CDR3 has 15 residues. Germline CDR1 is ENHRY and CDR2 is SYGVKD. The CDR3: CAISQTRMMYNEQFF.

The chain combines TRBV10-3 with TRBJ1-6. This CDR3 has 14 residues. Germline V gives CDR1 ENHRY, CDR2 SYGVKD. CDR3 amino acids: CAVKEASYNSPLHF.